One sample yielded the 32 T cell receptor beta chains listed below, sequenced in a study of cytomegalovirus exposure and HLA in healthy donors. 13 Jbeta primers and 60 Vbeta primers were used for the PCR. TCRdb's table, derived via immunoSEQ multiplex PCR, lists solely in-frame clones and lacks some. Of about 190,000 clones listed, around 77% are singletons. The sequenced sample consisted of PBMCs. The receptors come from a woman in her late teens or twenties in good health and CMV-seronegative.

The chain links TRBV11-3 to TRBJ2-2, with D uncertain. This CDR3 is 12 amino acids long. In germline, CDR1 is SGHNT, CDR2 YENEEA. The V and J ends lost 2 bases and 7 bases respectively, with 5 bases between them. CDR3 amino acids: CASSLLVGELFF. CDR3 nucleotide sequence: TGTGCCAGCAGCTTACTCGTCGGGGAGCTGTTTTTT.

The chain links TRBV2 to TRBJ2-7; 9 nucleotides match TRBD2. V was clipped by 6 bases and J by 2 bases; unmatched bases: 2. Germline V gene sequence: CDR1 SNHLY, CDR2 FYNNEI. This CDR3 is 13 amino acids long. The CDR3 sequence: CASRTSGAYEQYF. Written as DNA, the CDR3 is TGTGCCAGCAGGACTAGCGGCGCCTACGAGCAGTACTTC.

The genes are TRBV30 and TRBJ2-7; 8 nucleotides match TRBD2. In germline, CDR1 is GTSNPN, CDR2 SVGIG (reference sequence). Trimming took 2 bases from V and 4 from J; bases not matched to a gene: 4. The CDR3 consists of 13 residues. This chain's CDR3 is CAWSFSGTYEQYF. The CDR3 coding sequence is TGTGCCTGGAGTTTTAGCGGGACATACGAGCAGTACTTC.

This sequence joins TRBV10-2 and TRBJ1-1, with TRBD1 matching 8 bases. This CDR3 spans 14 amino acids. CDR1 is WSHSY, CDR2 SAAADI, per germline. J gave up 2 bases and V 4 bases, and 3 bases lay outside the gene matches. The DNA for the CDR3 is TGCGCCAGCAGTGGCAGGGGGCGAAACACTGAAGCTTTCTTT. Translation: CASSGRGRNTEAFF.

The J gene is TRBJ2-6, the V gene TRBV2; D unclear. CDR3 size: 14 residues. Germline CDR1 reads SNHLY; CDR2 reads FYNNEI. Trimming took off 5 bases at V and 1 base at J, with 6 bases between the two ends. CDR3 in amino acids: CASSFNSGANVLTF. The CDR3 region has the DNA TGTGCCAGCAGTTTTAATTCTGGGGCCAACGTCCTGACTTTC.

The rearrangement joins TRBV7-5 to TRBJ1-3; TRBD1 is the table's D call, not checked against the DNA. TRBV7-5 has pseudogene status. The CDR3 has 19 amino acids. CDR3 sequence (DNA): TGTGCCAGAAGCTTAAGAGACAAGCCTATTTTGAGCTCTGGAAACACCATATATTTT. Protein: CARSLRDKPILSSGNTIYF.

The chain carries TRBV28 and TRBJ2-2, with 7 bases lining up with TRBD1. V shed 6 bases and J 7 bases; nucleotides not matched to a gene: 11. Germline-derived CDR1 and CDR2 are MDHEN and SYDVKM. The CDR3 has 15 amino acids. The CDR3: CASSRLQGVGGELFF. CDR3 coding DNA: TGTGCCAGCAGCCGACTTCAGGGGGTTGGCGGGGAGCTGTTTTTT.

The V gene is TRBV7-6, the J gene TRBJ2-5, with D maybe TRBD1 (6 bases). CDR3 length equals 13 residues. The germline V gene encodes CDR1 SGHVS and CDR2 FNYEAQ. V was shortened by 3 bases and J by 5 bases, with 10 bases between the two germline ends. CDR3 loop: CASSLEGGETQYF. CDR3 bases: TGTGCCAGCAGCTTGGAAGGGGGTGAGACCCAGTACTTC.

As to this clone: At the DNA level, this CDR3 is encoded by other sequences in the same sample as well. This chain uses TRBV2 with TRBJ1-1; 8 bases line up with TRBD1. Germline V gene sequence: CDR1 SNHLY, CDR2 FYNNEI. CDR3 length: 13 residues. V shed 5 bases, J shed 7 bases, and the junction held 6 bases outside the gene matches. The chain's CDR3 is CASSKEGTGEAFF. As DNA, the CDR3 is TGTGCCAGCAGTAAAGAGGGGACAGGTGAAGCTTTCTTT.

J is TRBJ2-1 and V is TRBV4-2, with a tentative D call TRBD2 (6 bases). The V end lost 0 bases, the J end lost 5 bases, and 11 bases lay between the germline ends. The germline V gene encodes CDR1 LGHNA and CDR2 YNFKEQ. The CDR3 is made up of 15 amino acids. In nucleotides, the CDR3 is TGTGCCAGCAGCCAAGAGGGAGGCAGCCACAATGAGCAGTTCTTC. This codes for CASSQEGGSHNEQFF.

This clone showed up just a few times. The chain couples TRBV13 to TRBJ1-6; D is unresolved. The V end was cut by 5 bases, the J end by 9 bases, with 8 bases between. Germline CDR1 is PRHDT and CDR2 is FYEKMQ (reference sequence). CDR3 length: 12 residues. The CDR3 DNA sequence: TGTGCCAGCAGCACGTACGGTTCACCCCTCCACTTT. It codes for CASSTYGSPLHF.

The gene calls are TRBV19 and TRBJ1-2; unclear D gene. The CDR3 extends over 15 amino acids. Trimming left V 1 base short and J 2 bases short, with 11 bases between. The germline CDR1 and CDR2 sequences are LNHDA and SQIVND (reference sequence). CDR3 DNA: TGTGCCAGTAGTATAGCAGAGGGTTTAAACTATGGCTACACCTTC. Its translation is CASSIAEGLNYGYTF.

This sequence joins TRBV7-9 and TRBJ1-5; D not resolved. Germline values: CDR1 SEHNR, CDR2 FQNEAQ (reference sequence). V lost 6 bases and J lost 0, with 9 bases in between. There are 14 residues in the CDR3. The CDR3 is CASSRVDSNQPQHF. The CDR3 nucleotides are TGTGCCAGCAGTCGGGTCGATAGCAATCAGCCCCAGCATTTT.

This clone was found once. The V gene is TRBV5-4, the J gene TRBJ2-2; 7 nucleotides line up with TRBD1. This CDR3 is built from 15 residues. Per germline, CDR1 SGHNT and CDR2 YYREEE (reference sequence). V shed 0 bases and J 1 base; nucleotides not matched to a gene: 0. The CDR3 bases are TGTGCCAGCAGCTTGGACAGGGGGAACACCGGGGAGCTGTTTTTT. Amino acid sequence: CASSLDRGNTGELFF.

This chain connects TRBV4-3 to TRBJ1-5, with 9 bases that match TRBD1. The CDR3 loop spans 15 amino acids. After removal of 4 bases from V and 7 bases from J, the junction contained 8 bases not matched to a gene. Germline lookup yields CDR1 LGHNA and CDR2 YSLEER. CDR3 residues: CASSPSWTGEQPQHF. CDR3 DNA: TGCGCCAGCAGCCCGAGCTGGACAGGGGAGCAGCCCCAGCATTTT.

The CDR3 DNA follows: TGTGCCAGCAGCCCGACAGGGACCAAAAACATTCAGTACTTC. This translates into CASSPTGTKNIQYF. The J gene is TRBJ2-4, the V gene TRBV7-9; 7 bases map to TRBD1. This CDR3 comprises 14 residues. The V segment lost 5 bases and the J segment 2 bases; nucleotides outside the gene matches: 3. Germline-derived CDR1 and CDR2 are SEHNR and FQNEAQ (reference sequence).

This rearrangement joins TRBV6-5 to TRBJ2-7; TRBD1 matches 11 bases. The J segment lost 5 bases and the V segment lost 6 bases, leaving 6 bases of the junction unmatched. Germline loops: CDR1 MNHEY, CDR2 SVGAGI. The CDR3 is made up of 14 amino acids. Written as DNA, the CDR3 is TGTGCCAGCAGCTCCGGACAGGGGGCTAACGAGCAGTACTTC. Translated, it gives CASSSGQGANEQYF.

This clone was counted between two and nine times. This sequence joins TRBV28 and TRBJ2-3, with a possible D match to TRBD1 (6 bases). The V gene's germline CDR1 is MDHEN and CDR2 SYDVKM. The CDR3 is made up of 15 amino acids. V lost 5 bases and J 1 base, leaving 13 bases between the germline ends. CDR3 protein: CASSPSTGGTDTQYF. The CDR3 coding sequence is TGTGCCAGCAGTCCATCGACAGGCGGCACAGATACGCAGTATTTT.

The CDR3 region is CASSFSRDNEQFF. Here the CDR3 DNA reads TGTGCCAGCAGCTTTTCGCGGGACAATGAGCAGTTCTTC. The genes are TRBV7-3 and TRBJ2-1; maybe TRBD2 (5 bases). V was cut by 3 bases and J by 5 bases, with 8 bases left in between. This CDR3 has 13 amino acids. Looked up from germline, CDR1 is SGHTA and CDR2 is FQGTGA.

This clone was observed a single time. The V call is TRBV7-9, the J call TRBJ2-7; TRBD1 matches at 7 bases. Unmatched junction bases numbered 13, after V lost 5 bases and J lost 6 bases. CDR3 size: 15 residues. CDR1 is SEHNR, CDR2 FQNEAQ, per germline (reference sequence). The CDR3 region has the DNA TGTGCCAGCAGCCCATTCCCTCGACAGGGTTCCGAGCAGTACTTC. Its protein is CASSPFPRQGSEQYF. The complete variable domain, with remaining parts taken from reference TRBV7-9 and TRBJ2-7, reads DTGVSQNPRHKITKRGQNVTFRCDPISEHNRLYWYRQTLGQGPEFLTYFQNEAQLEKSRLLSDRFSAERPKGSFSTLEIQRTEQGDSAMYLCASSPFPRQGSEQYFGPGTRLTVT.

CDR3 DNA sequence: TGTGCCAGCAGCTCTCTGCGCACCGGGGAGCTGTTTTTT. As protein: CASSSLRTGELFF. The chain recombines TRBV7-6 with TRBJ2-2; D unresolved. Germline CDR1 is SGHVS and CDR2 is FNYEAQ. V dropped 4 bases and J dropped 4 bases, with 7 bases sitting between them. The CDR3 loop spans 13 amino acids. Full variable domain (remainder filled in from reference TRBV7-6 and TRBJ2-2): GAGVSQSPRYKVTKRGQDVALRCDPISGHVSLYWYRQALGQGPEFLTYFNYEAQQDKSGLPNDRFSAERPEGSISTLTIQRTEQRDSAMYRCASSSLRTGELFFGEGSRLTVL.

V gene TRBV6-5 combines with J gene TRBJ1-3; the D is unclear. The CDR3 runs 13 residues. The V gene lost 7 bases and the J gene lost 0 bases, with 7 bases spanning the gap. Per germline, CDR1 MNHEY and CDR2 SVGAGI. CDR3 sequence: CASKQTSGNTIYF. The CDR3 region has the DNA TGTGCCAGCAAACAGACCTCTGGAAACACCATATATTTT.

V is TRBV15 and J is TRBJ2-2; a possible D gene is TRBD2 (5 bases). Trimming shortened V by 1 base and J by 0 bases, and 6 bases separated the two germline ends. This CDR3 has 15 amino acids. The germline V gene has CDR1 LNHNV and CDR2 YYDKDF (reference sequence). The CDR3 spells CATSRGTSNTGELFF. DNA for the CDR3: TGTGCCACCAGCAGAGGGACTTCGAACACCGGGGAGCTGTTTTTT.

This clone was found once. The chain employs TRBV28 and TRBJ2-2, with TRBD2 matching over 13 bases. J was trimmed by 6 bases and V by 3 bases; bases with no gene match: 10. The CDR3 runs 18 residues. The germline V gene encodes CDR1 MDHEN and CDR2 SYDVKM. The CDR3 reads CASSLGLAGYPGAGELFF. CDR3 nucleotides: TGTGCCAGCAGTTTGGGACTAGCGGGGTATCCCGGGGCCGGGGAGCTGTTTTTT.

This clone appeared a few times. This chain joins TRBV28 and TRBJ2-2; 7 bases map to TRBD1. The CDR3 runs to 15 residues. Trimming at V came to 2 bases and at J to 8 bases, leaving 8 bases not matched to a gene. Germline V gene data show CDR1 as MDHEN and CDR2 as SYDVKM. CDR3 in DNA: TGTGCCAGCAGTTTACCGACAGGGAATGGGGGGGAGCTGTTTTTT. Protein sequence: CASSLPTGNGGELFF.

CDR3: CASKRGASTDTQYF. CDR3 nucleotides: TGTGCCAGCAAGCGGGGGGCATCCACAGATACGCAGTATTTT. The chain uses TRBV19 and TRBJ2-3; 9 nucleotides match TRBD2. CDR1 and CDR2 from the germline V gene are LNHDA and SQIVND (reference sequence). The CDR3 sequence is 14 residues long. V lost 9 bases, J lost 2 bases, and 6 bases stayed unmatched.

The V gene is TRBV9, the J gene TRBJ1-3, with D possibly being TRBD1 (6 bases). This CDR3 comprises 16 residues. From germline, CDR1 is SGDLS and CDR2 YYNGEE. V was clipped by 3 bases and J by 0 bases, with 13 bases between them. The CDR3 reads CASSADRPASGNTIYF. For the CDR3, the DNA is TGTGCCAGCAGCGCGGACAGACCCGCCTCTGGAAACACCATATATTTT.

This chain joins TRBV4-2 and TRBJ2-7, with 9 positions matching TRBD1. Trimming cost V 8 bases and J 4 bases; bases outside gene matches: 12. This CDR3 has 15 residues. CDR1 and CDR2 (germline): LGHNA, YNFKEQ. The CDR3 region has the DNA TGTGCCAGCGGACAGGGGCGGGGAGGAGCGTACGAGCAGTACTTC. Amino acids: CASGQGRGGAYEQYF.

This clone has more than one count but fewer than ten. V gene TRBV9 combines with J gene TRBJ1-1, with D possibly being TRBD1 (5 bases). Deletions cut 4 bases from V and 4 bases from J, with 14 bases between. The CDR3 has 14 amino acids. Germline V gene data show CDR1 as SGDLS and CDR2 as YYNGEE. The CDR3 region has the DNA TGTGCCAGCAGCCCAACCGCGGGGCCCACTGAAGCTTTCTTT. The encoded protein is CASSPTAGPTEAFF.

This clone was observed a handful of times. V and J are TRBV5-5 and TRBJ1-4; TRBD1 aligns across 11 bases. The length of the CDR3 is 16 residues. Per germline, CDR1 SGHKS and CDR2 YYEKEE (reference sequence). Trimming cost V 3 bases and J 5 bases; bases outside gene matches: 6. CDR3 nucleotide sequence: TGTGCCAGCAGCTCTGGAAGGACAGGGGGCAATGAAAAACTGTTTTTT. Protein sequence: CASSSGRTGGNEKLFF.

V and J are TRBV21-1 and TRBJ1-5; the table names TRBD1, a call not compared with the DNA. TRBV21-1 is deemed a pseudogene. The CDR3 spans 21 residues. The chain's CDR3 is CASISLPGQGKMKGLNQPQHF. CDR3 nucleotide sequence: TGTGCCAGCATAAGCCTACCGGGACAGGGGAAAATGAAGGGATTAAATCAGCCCCAGCATTTT.

The genes are TRBV25-1 and TRBJ2-7; TRBD1 matches at 10 bases. Looked up from germline, CDR1 is MGHDK and CDR2 is SYGVNS. V dropped 2 bases and J dropped 4; count of bases not matched to a gene: 8. The CDR3 is 16 residues long. In DNA, the CDR3 is TGTGCCAGCAGTGAAACTCTCCGGGGACAGGGGTACGAGCAGTACTTC. Translated, it gives CASSETLRGQGYEQYF.